The text below deals with one T cell receptor (beta chain). Its antigen remains unidentified. No clone much larger than this one lies a single base away; base qualities are absent. This sample was included in a study of T cell repertoires in cytomegalovirus infection (dated by TCRdb to between 2019 and 2020). About the full investigation: Donor HLA type was relevant to the analysis, because carriage of CMV infection together with the matching HLA type was indicated by public TCR beta signatures.

The listed sequencing device is Illumina HiSeq 1500. TCRdb reanalyzed the raw reads on its own, using fastp at Q25 for trimming and MiXCR for clone calling, and kept in-frame beta chains. Each CDR3 protein gets just one entry, which takes the most common genes and DNA from the rows behind it. The table for this sample lists about 740,000 distinct CDR3 sequences; roughly 36% of them were counted only once. The top ten clonotypes cover around 2.6% of the sample. General findings and caveats noted by the study authors: Cumulative frequency of public TCR beta family members discriminated carriers of CMV infection plus the relevant HLA type in this cohort and an independent approximately 360-donor cohort. The ex vivo response was dominated by HLA-C-restricted CMV-specific TCR beta clonotypes, which also provided the single most frequent clonotype in two of eight donors.

Trimming removed 3 bases from V and 5 bases from J, leaving 14 bases between the germline ends. Including cysteine and phenylalanine, the CDR3 has 14 amino acids. The DNA shown is the 42-base CDR3, in frame from base 1. This chain is built from TRBV12-3 or TRBV12-4 and TRBJ2-7; the D region possibly corresponds to TRBD1 (5 bases align). The specimen sequenced was PBMCs. The receptor comes from a human donor in good health (CMV status not recorded). Some clones in this sample may be carry-over from other donors' samples. The nucleotides are TGTGCCAGCAGTTTGGCAGGGATTAGCCACGAGCAGTACTTC. Its protein product is CASSLAGISHEQYF.